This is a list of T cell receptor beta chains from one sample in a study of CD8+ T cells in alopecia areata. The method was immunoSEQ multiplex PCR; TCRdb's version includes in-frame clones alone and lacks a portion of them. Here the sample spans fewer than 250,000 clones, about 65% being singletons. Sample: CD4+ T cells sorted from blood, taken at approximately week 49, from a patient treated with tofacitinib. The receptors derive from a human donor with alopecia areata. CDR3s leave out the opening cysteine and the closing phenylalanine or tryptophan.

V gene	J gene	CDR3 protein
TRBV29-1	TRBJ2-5	SVPTSPETQY
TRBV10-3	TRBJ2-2	AISESGTSLF
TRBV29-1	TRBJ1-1	SVNTRTANTEAF
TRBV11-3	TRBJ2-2	ASSLYGRGNTGELF
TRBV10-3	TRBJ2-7	AISEDRVTKQY
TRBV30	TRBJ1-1	AWSTQTGNTEAF
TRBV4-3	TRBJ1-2	ASSQDLRSYGYT
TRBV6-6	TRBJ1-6	ASSPDRASSPLH
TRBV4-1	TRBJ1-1	ASSLGTANTEAF
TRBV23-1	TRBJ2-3	ASSVRNWGRSTDTQY
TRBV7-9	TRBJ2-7	ASSPKDSEQY
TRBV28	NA	ASRTAGTGLHEQY
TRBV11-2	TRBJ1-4	ASSPGTDEKLF
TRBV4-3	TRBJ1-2	ASSRGQVGGYT
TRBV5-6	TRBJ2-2	ASSFAPGRVGTGELF
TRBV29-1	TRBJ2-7	SVEGGGPNTYEQY
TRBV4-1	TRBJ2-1	ASSHGTLFTNEQF
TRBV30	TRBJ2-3	AWSHLDTQY
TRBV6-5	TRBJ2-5	ASSYGQGAVQETQY
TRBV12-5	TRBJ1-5	ASGPSGAGQPQH
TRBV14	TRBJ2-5	ASSWTGVQETQY
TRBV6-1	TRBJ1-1	ASSDNPNTEAF
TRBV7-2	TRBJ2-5	ASSPSPTTETQY
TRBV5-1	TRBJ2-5	ASSPGQDSGTQY
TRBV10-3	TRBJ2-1	AISAGGQGNEQF
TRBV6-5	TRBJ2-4	ASSHRGTKNIQY
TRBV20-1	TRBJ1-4	SAAYVEKLF
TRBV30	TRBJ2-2	AWSAGTGVTGELF
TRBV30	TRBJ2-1	AWRGTSGGSTYNEQF
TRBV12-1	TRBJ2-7	ASSCPGAGDSYEQY
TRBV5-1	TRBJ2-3	ASSATGVSTDTQY
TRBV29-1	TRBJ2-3	SVSTADTQY
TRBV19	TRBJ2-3	ATAGSSTDTQY
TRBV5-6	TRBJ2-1	ASSRITINEQF
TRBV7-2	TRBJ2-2	ASSQGQLITGELF
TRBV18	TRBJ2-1	ASSPPQGREHEQF
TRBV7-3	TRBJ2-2	ASSLDRPNTGELF
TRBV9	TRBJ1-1	ASSENSGTNAF
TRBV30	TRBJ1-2	AWSVQVNYGYT
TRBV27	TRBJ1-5	ASSFNGAGYQPQH
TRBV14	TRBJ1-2	ASSQESPGIYGYT
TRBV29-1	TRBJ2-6	SVGWGSGANVLT
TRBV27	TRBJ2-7	ASSPIELVGGLDEQY
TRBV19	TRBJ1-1	ASTHQMNTEAF
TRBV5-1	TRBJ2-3	ASRPSLGSADTQY
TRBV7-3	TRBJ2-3	ASGVGTRGTDTQY
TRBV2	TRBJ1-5	ASSEVRQGSQPQH
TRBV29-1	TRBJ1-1	SALRGPNAPEAF
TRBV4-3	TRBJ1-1	ASSQDMGLNTEAF
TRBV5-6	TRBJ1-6	ASSSGGPSSYNSPLH
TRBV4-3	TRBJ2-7	ASSQPLDSSYEQY
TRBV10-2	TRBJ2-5	ASSEPGTSGEETQY
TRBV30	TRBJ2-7	AWSVLNSYEQY
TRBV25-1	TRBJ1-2	ASSADRGISEGGYT
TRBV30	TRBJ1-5	AWSVGQGHNQPQH
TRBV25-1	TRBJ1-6	ASRGQGNNSPLH
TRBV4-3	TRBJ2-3	ASSQAPSLSGTDTQY